These T cell receptor beta chains were read from a single sample in a study of CD8+ T cells in alopecia areata. TCRdb keeps only in-frame clones here, not all; method: immunoSEQ multiplex PCR. Of about 210,000 clones in the sample, around three fifths were seen once. Here the sequenced sample was CD4+ T cells sorted from blood, taken at week 4, from a patient treated with tofacitinib. These receptor sequences come from a human donor with alopecia areata. Each CDR3 is given without its conserved first and last residue. The order of the fields is clone size, J gene, V gene, CDR3 protein. Only part of the rows carry a size: once, few, many, or a class if the clone is expanded.

>.|TRBJ2-7|TRBV4-3
ASSQGRDPGQFSEQY
>.|TRBJ2-3|TRBV28
ASSISGATDTQY
>.|TRBJ2-1|TRBV7-2
ASKYGPSGEDEQF
>.|TRBJ1-2|TRBV10-3
AISQTGVGYGYT
>.|TRBJ2-3|TRBV30
AWSADSYTDTQY
>few|TRBJ1-1|TRBV6-5
ASSYSFLDTEAF
>.|TRBJ2-7|TRBV7-2
ASSGQKDAGAYEQY
>.|TRBJ1-5|TRBV2
ASMGGPNQPQH
>few|TRBJ2-2|TRBV29-1
SVGQGRTGELF
>.|TRBJ2-7|TRBV4-2
ASSQDLSDYEQY
>.|TRBJ1-2|TRBV5-6
ASSLVEGRRLA
>.|TRBJ1-5|TRBV5-6
ASSFGSNQPQH
>.|TRBJ2-3|TRBV7-6
ASSLVAGQGKDTQY
>.|TRBJ1-1|TRBV29-1
SVAPGQAGGTEAF
>.|TRBJ2-6|TRBV7-9
ASSLGPVSGANVLT
>many|TRBJ1-1|TRBV10-3
AISYGEMNTEAF
>.|TRBJ1-2|TRBV6-6
ASSFARDSYGYT
>few|TRBJ2-3|TRBV4-2
ASSLTSGSSDTQY
>.|TRBJ2-7|TRBV11-2
ASSLFVSGEQY
>.|TRBJ2-3|TRBV1
TSVVVSPEAGGQTSTDTQY
>once|TRBJ2-3|TRBV11-2
ASSFAGSTDTQY
>.|TRBJ1-6|TRBV6-5
ASSKTGGRSSPLH
>.|TRBJ1-2|TRBV11-2
ASSSIQGRGHGYT
>.|TRBJ2-2|TRBV5-1
ASSLVARYTGELF
>.|TRBJ2-7|TRBV29-1
SVESLAGGTYEQY
>.|TRBJ2-1|TRBV23-1
ASSRAQLDTYNEQF
>.|TRBJ1-5|TRBV5-6
ASSFWAGGLQPQH
>many|TRBJ1-6|TRBV25-1
ASSEGPGHTAPLH
>few|TRBJ2-3|TRBV7-9
ASSRGDRGHLITDTQY
>.|TRBJ2-3|TRBV7-7
ASSPVPGTDTQY
>.|TRBJ1-1|TRBV4-3
ASRRTLNTEAF
>.|TRBJ2-7|TRBV4-2
ASSQLLAGDYEQY
>.|TRBJ2-5|TRBV25-1
ASSDTVLETQY
>.|TRBJ1-1|TRBV29-1
SVLRGTANTEAF
>.|TRBJ1-4|TRBV30
AWSSQSNEKLF
>.|TRBJ2-3|TRBV30
AWSVLTDTQY
>.|TRBJ2-3|TRBV18
ASSRDTDTQY
>once|TRBJ2-5|TRBV7-9
ASSGQGSGETQY
>.|TRBJ2-1|TRBV5-1
ASSSGEVVDEQF
>few|TRBJ1-1|TRBV27
ASSPRQQSRNTEAF
>few|TRBJ2-3|TRBV25-1
ASHLGGGGTDTQY
>.|TRBJ1-1|TRBV4-2
ASSKPGQDNTEAF
>.|TRBJ2-7|TRBV7-2
ASSFNRGYEQY
>.|TRBJ2-5|TRBV5-1
ASSPRQAQETQY
>.|TRBJ1-1|TRBV18
ASSPIQGVNTEAF
>.|TRBJ1-2|TRBV6-6
ASSDPRGPSFHGYT
>.|TRBJ2-7|TRBV11-2
ASSLHSGRQYEQY
>.|TRBJ2-7|TRBV10-2
ASTQAASYEQY
>.|TRBJ1-1|TRBV29-1
SVEGRGNTEAF
>.|TRBJ1-4|TRBV30
AWSVTSKGAREKLF
>few|TRBJ1-2|TRBV29-1
SVLRLLGSGYGYT
>.|TRBJ1-2|TRBV30
AWRRDGGGYT
>once|TRBJ1-2|TRBV10-3
AISESLGWRNNYGYT
>.|TRBJ1-1|TRBV30
AWSVEWEGNTEAF
>.|TRBJ2-6|TRBV15
ATSRAKSGANVLT